The 15 T cell receptor beta chains given below trace back to one sample, sequenced in a study of blood T cell repertoires in COVID-19. Repertoires were generated with immunoSEQ multiplex PCR, while TCRdb's copy carries only in-frame clones and drops some. The sample carries around 230,000 clones, around 89% recorded once. The source material was PBMCs or T cells enriched from blood (not recorded which). These receptors were collected from a woman aged 25 to 39 who had recovered from COVID-19.

This chain joins TRBV5-6 and TRBJ1-2; TRBD1 is a possible D gene (5 bases). The CDR3 has 14 amino acids. Germline CDR1 reads SGHDT; CDR2 reads YYEEEE. The V and J ends lost 0 bases and 7 bases respectively, with 13 bases between them. CDR3 sequence reads: CASSLGQGESGYTF. For the CDR3, the DNA is TGTGCCAGCAGCTTGGGGCAGGGCGAGAGTGGCTACACCTTC.

There are a few counts of this clone. The rearrangement joins TRBV27 to TRBJ1-3; the match to TRBD1 covers 7 bases. CDR1 and CDR2 (germline): MNHEY, SMNVEV (reference sequence). With 8 bases clipped from V and 4 bases from J, the junction kept 5 bases outside the gene matches. The CDR3 has 13 amino acids. The CDR3 DNA follows: TGTGCCAGCGGCAGGGGGGTAGGAAACACCATATATTTT. Translated, it gives CASGRGVGNTIYF.

This clone was recorded once. The chain couples TRBV6-2 or TRBV6-3 to TRBJ1-1; unclear D gene. The CDR3 consists of 15 residues. V shed 2 bases and J shed 11 bases, with 21 bases lying between them. The V gene's germline CDR1 is MNHEY and CDR2 SVGEGT. CDR3 bases: TGTGCCAGCAGTTACGACCGAGAGGTGGTAGTAGACGCTTTCTTT. Translating it yields CASSYDREVVVDAFF.

This clone was seen a few times. The rearrangement uses TRBV5-6 and TRBJ1-3, with 7 bases identical to TRBD1. The germline V gene has CDR1 SGHDT and CDR2 YYEEEE. The length of the CDR3 is 16 residues. The junction had 6 bases not matched to a gene; V was cut back by 2 bases and J by 1 base. The CDR3 DNA follows: TGTGCCAGCAGCTTCTATAGGGGGCAATCTGGAAACACCATATATTTT. Protein: CASSFYRGQSGNTIYF. Based on the CDR3 plus reference TRBV5-6 and TRBJ1-3, the full variable domain is DAGVTQSPTHLIKTRGQQVTLRCSPKSGHDTVSWYQQALGQGPQFIFQYYEEEERQRGNFPDRFSGHQFPNYSSELNVNALLLGDSALYLCASSFYRGQSGNTIYFGEGSWLTVV.

The chain is built from TRBV10-3 and TRBJ1-6, with 8 positions matching TRBD1. The CDR3 sequence is 14 residues long. Germline CDR1 and CDR2: ENHRY and SYGVKD. V shed 3 bases and J 7 bases; nucleotides not matched to a gene: 2. The CDR3 loop is CAISDRTGNSPLHF. The CDR3 nucleotides are TGTGCCATCAGTGATAGGACAGGGAATTCACCCCTCCACTTT.

The CDR3 protein is CASSLVEGNQETQYF. In DNA form, the CDR3 reads TGTGCCAGCAGCTTAGTCGAGGGCAATCAAGAGACCCAGTACTTC. The chain has TRBV7-9 and TRBJ2-5, with a tentative D call TRBD2 (5 bases). CDR1 SEHNR and CDR2 FQNEAQ come from the germline V gene (reference sequence). V was cut by 1 base and J by 2 bases, with 11 bases left in between. The CDR3 sequence is 15 residues long.

This clone was counted once. The same CDR3 also results from other DNA sequences found in this sample. CDR3 in amino acids: CASSLGLAADTQYF. CDR3 DNA: TGCGCCAGCAGCTTGGGTTTAGCAGCAGATACGCAGTATTTT. The J gene is TRBJ2-3, the V gene TRBV5-1; the D is unclear. Trimming took 0 bases from V and 4 from J, leaving 9 bases between them. CDR1 and CDR2 from the germline V gene are SGHRS and YFSETQ. The CDR3 extends over 14 amino acids.

The CDR3 region has the DNA TGTGCCAGCAGCTTACCCCTAGGAGGTTTGGTTGGCTACACCTTC. Translating it yields CASSLPLGGLVGYTF. The V call is TRBV7-2, the J call TRBJ1-2; no clear D. CDR3 size: 15 residues. The V end lost 2 bases, the J end lost 7 bases, and 17 bases lay between the germline ends. Per germline, CDR1 SGHTA and CDR2 FQGNSA.

CDR3 sequence (DNA): TGTGCCAGCAGCCGAGGGACAGAGGCTGGAAACACCATATATTTT. Amino acids: CASSRGTEAGNTIYF. This sequence joins TRBV3-1 (or the pseudogene TRBV3-2) and TRBJ1-3; 7 positions match TRBD1. This CDR3 has 15 amino acids. V was pared by 4 bases and J by 2 bases, with 5 bases of the junction left unmatched. Germline values: CDR1 LGHDT, CDR2 YNNKEL (reference sequence).

The rearrangement uses TRBV7-8 and TRBJ1-2; possible D gene TRBD1, 6 bases. Germline V gene lookup returns CDR1 SGHVS and CDR2 FQNEAQ. V was shortened by 4 bases and J by 8 bases, with 29 bases between the two germline ends. The CDR3 spans 18 residues. This chain's CDR3 is CASSSQGSVQVSGDGYTF. CDR3 bases: TGTGCCAGCAGCTCCCAGGGGTCCGTACAGGTCTCCGGGGACGGCTACACCTTC.

The V call is TRBV29-1, the J call TRBJ2-7; D remains unclear. CDR3 length: 12 residues. Trimming took off 5 bases at V and 0 bases at J, with 8 bases between the two ends. The germline gives CDR1 SQVTM, CDR2 ANQGSEA. DNA for the CDR3: TGCAGCGTTAACGAGAGCTCCTACGAGCAGTACTTC. Its protein product is CSVNESSYEQYF.

The rearrangement links TRBV5-8 to TRBJ2-1, with D uncertain. CDR3 length: 13 amino acids. V was cut by 2 bases and J by 5 bases, with 8 bases left in between. Germline V gene data show CDR1 as SGHTS and CDR2 as YDEGEE. The CDR3 is CASSLRRDNEQFF. DNA for the CDR3: TGTGCCAGCAGCTTACGACGGGACAATGAGCAGTTCTTC.

CDR3 DNA sequence: TGTGCCAGCAGCCGGGACACCATCTACGAGCAGTACTTC. Protein product: CASSRDTIYEQYF. V and J are TRBV2 and TRBJ2-7, with D perhaps matching TRBD1 (6 bases). From germline, CDR1 is SNHLY and CDR2 FYNNEI. V was clipped by 6 bases and J by 3 bases, with 12 bases between them. This CDR3 has 13 residues.

This clone was detected a few times. The chain uses TRBV7-9 and TRBJ2-5; the match to TRBD2 covers 7 bases. The germline gives CDR1 SEHNR, CDR2 FQNEAQ (reference sequence). This CDR3 spans 14 amino acids. V lost 3 bases and J lost 5; bases outside the gene matches: 6. In DNA, the CDR3 is TGTGCCAGCAGCTTCGGACTAGTGCGGGAGACCCAGTACTTC. Protein product: CASSFGLVRETQYF.

The J gene is TRBJ1-4, the V gene TRBV6-1; 8 bases are shared with TRBD1. Trimming cost V 5 bases and J 14 bases; bases outside gene matches: 7. The CDR3 is 12 amino acids. In germline, CDR1 is MNHNS, CDR2 SASEGT. CDR3 protein: CASSSTGGSLFF. In DNA form, the CDR3 reads TGTGCCAGCAGTTCTACAGGGGGAAGTCTGTTTTTT.